This TCR beta chain was identified during a study of CD8 T cells in Susac syndrome. Study information: When blood was drawn, the patients with Susac syndrome were therapy-naive, on corticosteroids, or on intravenous immunoglobulin alone.

RNA, at about 0.45 to 1 ug, was reverse transcribed with random hexamers. TCRdb called the immunoSEQ multiplex PCR reads again in MiXCR, with one record for every CDR3 protein. Of 95,000 to 150,000 distinct CDR3 sequences listed, about 93% are singletons. CD8+ and CD4+ T cells taken from blood had their TCR beta sequenced. The source is a human donor with Susac syndrome. The sample taken for sequencing was CD8+ T cells from PBMCs.

This CDR3 is CASLLRGERYEQYF. CDR3 sequence (DNA): TGTGCCAGCCTACTACGAGGGGAGAGGTACGAGCAGTACTTC. The chain links TRBV6-6 to TRBJ2-7; perhaps D is TRBD1 or TRBD2 (5 bases each). CDR1 is MNHNY and CDR2 is SVGAGI in the germline V gene (reference sequence). CDR3 length: 14 amino acids. Between the trimmed V and J ends, which lost 8 bases and 4 bases, there was a span of 18 bases.